The 7 T cell receptor beta chains below all came from one sample that was sequenced in a study of T cell responses to AZD1222 COVID-19 vaccine. Data came from immunoSEQ multiplex PCR; TCRdb stores just in-frame clones and leaves some out. The sample contains roughly 110,000 clones, 92% of which appear only once. This specimen consisted of peripheral blood, obtained 28 days after the second AZD1222 dose. The receptor set was obtained from an adult who received the AZD1222 COVID-19 vaccine.

The chain is built from TRBV2 and TRBJ2-3; the D call may be TRBD1 or TRBD2 (6 bases each). Trimming stripped 9 bases from V and 2 bases from J, with 12 bases between. The length of the CDR3 is 13 residues. CDR1 SNHLY and CDR2 FYNNEI come from the germline V gene. CDR3 in DNA: TGTGCCAGTTGCGGGACATTCACAGATACGCAGTATTTT. Amino acid sequence: CASCGTFTDTQYF.

This chain uses TRBV5-4 with TRBJ1-3; D remains unclear. Germline values: CDR1 SGHNT, CDR2 YYREEE (reference sequence). The CDR3 contains 13 residues. V was trimmed by 0 bases and J by 1 base, leaving 2 bases between them. For the CDR3, the DNA is TGTGCCAGCAGCTTGGTGTCTGGAAACACCATATATTTT. Its protein is CASSLVSGNTIYF.

A single count supports this clone. The chain carries TRBV7-2 and TRBJ2-2; 10 bases map to TRBD1. Germline lookup yields CDR1 SGHTA and CDR2 FQGNSA. V trimming: 4 bases; J trimming: 5 bases; junction bases outside the gene matches: 10. The CDR3 spans 17 residues. The CDR3 is CASSSKWTGGSTGELFF. The CDR3 bases are TGTGCCAGCAGCTCCAAATGGACAGGGGGGTCGACCGGGGAGCTGTTTTTT. Variable domain in full (rest from reference TRBV7-2 and TRBJ2-2): GAGVSQSPSNKVTEKGKDVELRCDPISGHTALYWYRQSLGQGLEFLIYFQGNSAPDKSGLPSDRFSAERTGGSVSTLTIQRTQQEDSAVYLCASSSKWTGGSTGELFFGEGSRLTVL.

The chain uses TRBV5-1 and TRBJ1-2, with D unresolved. The length of the CDR3 is 13 residues. V gave up 0 bases and J gave up 3 bases, with 6 bases separating them. Germline-derived CDR1 and CDR2 are SGHRS and YFSETQ. The CDR3 nucleotides are TGCGCCAGCAGCTTGGACGGTTACTATGGCTACACCTTC. This codes for CASSLDGYYGYTF.

The DNA for the CDR3 is TGTGCCAGCAGGACGGGACAGGGAGGCGAAAAACTGTTTTTT. As protein: CASRTGQGGEKLFF. The J gene is TRBJ1-4, the V gene TRBV2, with 9 bases that match TRBD1. CDR3 size: 14 residues. Germline CDR1 SNHLY, CDR2 FYNNEI. V was clipped by 6 bases and J by 8 bases; unmatched bases: 7.

There are a few counts of this clone. This chain connects TRBV29-1 to TRBJ2-7; 12 bases fit TRBD2. The CDR3 consists of 15 residues. The germline CDR1 and CDR2 sequences are SQVTM and ANQGSEA. V dropped 3 bases and J dropped 3; count of bases not matched to a gene: 6. CDR3 sequence (DNA): TGCAGCGTTGAGAAGACTAGCGGGGGATACTACGAGCAGTACTTC. Its protein is CSVEKTSGGYYEQYF.

This chain uses TRBV6-6 with TRBJ1-3; D ambiguous. This CDR3 has 15 amino acids. Deletions cut 6 bases from V and 0 bases from J, with 12 bases between. Germline CDR1 MNHNY, CDR2 SVGAGI (reference sequence). CDR3 nucleotide sequence: TGTGCCAGCAGCCGTCAAAAATCCTCTGGAAACACCATATATTTT. Its translation is CASSRQKSSGNTIYF.